This T cell receptor (beta chain) was sequenced during a study of T-cell memory formation after mild COVID-19. Study-wide findings and caveats: Day 15 to 85 contracting clones showed balanced CD4/CD8; later expanders leaned CD4+. Cross-reactive memory appears to have joined, as suggested by some responding clones showing up in pre-infection memory. CD4+ contracting clones were found mainly in CM and EM, and CD8+ ones in EMRA.

A few counts support this clonotype. Its antigen is not identified. TCR alpha and TCR beta cDNA libraries carrying sample barcodes and UMIs were produced by 5'RACE using constant-segment primers. TCRdb recomputed calls from the 5' RACE reads with MiXCR, one row per CDR3 protein. Of more than 250,000 distinct CDR3 sequences in the sample, roughly a sixth were seen once. The sample consisted of PBMCs or a T cell subset sorted from them (not recorded which). The receptor was derived from a man in his late teens or twenties who had mild COVID-19 (a few samples of this study predate the infection). Cell type and time point are not known.

DNA of the CDR3: TGTGCCAGCAGTTCCTGGGGACAGGGGAACACTGAAGCTTTCTTT. Translation gives CASSSWGQGNTEAFF. This chain joins TRBV28 and TRBJ1-1, with 9 bases aligning to TRBD1. V dropped 4 bases and J dropped 1; count of bases not matched to a gene: 4. CDR1 MDHEN and CDR2 SYDVKM come from the germline V gene. The CDR3 length is 15 residues.